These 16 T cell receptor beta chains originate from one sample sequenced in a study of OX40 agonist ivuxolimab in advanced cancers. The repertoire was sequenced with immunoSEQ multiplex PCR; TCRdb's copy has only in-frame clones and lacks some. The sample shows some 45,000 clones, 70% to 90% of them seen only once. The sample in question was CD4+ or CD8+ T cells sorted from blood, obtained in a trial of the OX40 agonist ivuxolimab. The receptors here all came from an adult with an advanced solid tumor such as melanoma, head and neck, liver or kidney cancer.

Here the CDR3 reads CASSTRLAMRNEQFF. The CDR3 DNA sequence: TGTGCCAGTAGTACGAGACTAGCGATGCGCAATGAGCAGTTCTTC. The rearrangement joins TRBV19 to TRBJ2-1; 8 bases are shared with TRBD2. The CDR3 totals 15 residues. Per the germline V gene, CDR1 is LNHDA and CDR2 is SQIVND (reference sequence). V shed 4 bases and J 6 bases; nucleotides not matched to a gene: 8.

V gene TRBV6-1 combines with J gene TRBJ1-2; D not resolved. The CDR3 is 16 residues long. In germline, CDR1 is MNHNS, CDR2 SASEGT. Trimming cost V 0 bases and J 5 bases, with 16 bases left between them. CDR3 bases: TGTGCCAGCAGTGAAGCGCTGTTGAGTCTTTCGTATGGCTACACCTTC. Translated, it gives CASSEALLSLSYGYTF.

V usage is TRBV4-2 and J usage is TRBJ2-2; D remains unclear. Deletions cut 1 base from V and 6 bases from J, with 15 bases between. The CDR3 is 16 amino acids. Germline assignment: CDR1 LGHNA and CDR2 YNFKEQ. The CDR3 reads CASSQVIALGAGELFF. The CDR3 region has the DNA TGTGCCAGCAGCCAAGTGATAGCTCTAGGAGCCGGGGAGCTGTTTTTT.

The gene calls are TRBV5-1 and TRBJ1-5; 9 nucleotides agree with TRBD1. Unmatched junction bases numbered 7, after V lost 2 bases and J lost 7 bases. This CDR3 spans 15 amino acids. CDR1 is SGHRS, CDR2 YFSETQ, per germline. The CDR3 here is CASSLQGAGGQPQHF. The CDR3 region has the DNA TGCGCCAGCAGCTTACAGGGGGCGGGGGGCCAGCCCCAGCATTTT.

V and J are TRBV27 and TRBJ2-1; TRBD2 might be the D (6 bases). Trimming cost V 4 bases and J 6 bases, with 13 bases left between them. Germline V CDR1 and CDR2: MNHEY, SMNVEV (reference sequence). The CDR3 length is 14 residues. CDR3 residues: CASSSWGLANEQFF. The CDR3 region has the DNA TGTGCCAGCAGTTCGTGGGGACTGGCCAATGAGCAGTTCTTC.

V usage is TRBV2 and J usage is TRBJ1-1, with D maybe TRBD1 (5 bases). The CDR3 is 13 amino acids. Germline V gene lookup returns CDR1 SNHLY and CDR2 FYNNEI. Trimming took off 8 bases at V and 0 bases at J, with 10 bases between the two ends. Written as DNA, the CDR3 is TGTGCCAGCTTTGGGGACTTGAACACTGAAGCTTTCTTT. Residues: CASFGDLNTEAFF.

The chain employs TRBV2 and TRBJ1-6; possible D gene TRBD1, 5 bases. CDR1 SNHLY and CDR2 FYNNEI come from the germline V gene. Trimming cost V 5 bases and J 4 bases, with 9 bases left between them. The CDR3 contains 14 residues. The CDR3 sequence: CASSYDSYNSPLHF. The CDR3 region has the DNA TGTGCCAGCAGTTATGACAGTTATAATTCACCCCTCCACTTT.

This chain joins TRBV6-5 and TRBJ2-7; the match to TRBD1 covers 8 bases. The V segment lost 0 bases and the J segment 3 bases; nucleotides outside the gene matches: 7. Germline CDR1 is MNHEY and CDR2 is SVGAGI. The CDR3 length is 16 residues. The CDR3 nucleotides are TGTGCCAGCAGTTACTCGATTACAGGGACAGGCTACGAGCAGTACTTC. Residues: CASSYSITGTGYEQYF.

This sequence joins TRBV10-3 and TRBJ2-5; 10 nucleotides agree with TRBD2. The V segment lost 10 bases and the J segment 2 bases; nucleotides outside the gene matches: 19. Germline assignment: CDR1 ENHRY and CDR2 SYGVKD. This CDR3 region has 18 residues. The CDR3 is CATGQLGAGGPNQETQYF. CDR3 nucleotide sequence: TGTGCCACGGGACAGCTTGGAGCGGGGGGGCCGAATCAAGAGACCCAGTACTTC.

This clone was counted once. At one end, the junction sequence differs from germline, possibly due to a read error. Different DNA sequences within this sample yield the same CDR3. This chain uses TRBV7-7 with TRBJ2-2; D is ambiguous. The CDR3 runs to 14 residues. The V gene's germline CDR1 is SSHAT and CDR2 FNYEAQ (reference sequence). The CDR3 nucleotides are TGCGCCAGCAGCATAGACCAGAACACCGGGGAGCTGTTTTTT. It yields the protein CASSIDQNTGELFF.

The CDR3 DNA sequence: TGCGCCAGCAGCCAAGCAGGGGCTGGGGCCAACGTCCTGACTTTC. Translation: CASSQAGAGANVLTF. The chain uses TRBV4-1 and TRBJ2-6, with D perhaps TRBD1 (6 bases). Trimming pared 1 base from V and 2 bases from J, leaving 6 bases between. The germline V gene has CDR1 MGHRA and CDR2 YSYEKL. The CDR3 totals 15 residues.

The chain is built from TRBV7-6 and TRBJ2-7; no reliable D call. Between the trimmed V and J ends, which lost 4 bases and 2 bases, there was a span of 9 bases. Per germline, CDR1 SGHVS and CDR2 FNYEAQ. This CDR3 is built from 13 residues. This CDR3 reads CASSSFRTYEQYF. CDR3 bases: TGTGCCAGCAGCTCGTTCCGGACCTACGAGCAGTACTTC.

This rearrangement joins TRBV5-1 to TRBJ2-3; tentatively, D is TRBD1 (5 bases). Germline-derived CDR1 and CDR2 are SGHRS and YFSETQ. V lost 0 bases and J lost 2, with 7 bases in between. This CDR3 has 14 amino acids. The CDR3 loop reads CASSLGQTTDTQYF. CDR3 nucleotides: TGCGCCAGCAGCTTGGGACAGACCACAGATACGCAGTATTTT. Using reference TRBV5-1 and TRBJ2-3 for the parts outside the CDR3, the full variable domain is KAGVTQTPRYLIKTRGQQVTLSCSPISGHRSVSWYQQTPGQGLQFLFEYFSETQRNKGNFPGRFSGRQFSNSRSEMNVSTLELGDSALYLCASSLGQTTDTQYFGPGTRLTVL.

The CDR3 bases are TGTGCCAGCTCAGGGATGGGGAGCCAAGATGAGCAGTTCTTC. Translated: CASSGMGSQDEQFF. The rearrangement links TRBV7-2 to TRBJ2-1, with D perhaps TRBD1 or TRBD2 (5 bases each). V lost 8 bases to trimming and J lost 8 bases, with 19 bases between them. This CDR3 is built from 14 residues. CDR1 is SGHTA, CDR2 FQGNSA, per germline.

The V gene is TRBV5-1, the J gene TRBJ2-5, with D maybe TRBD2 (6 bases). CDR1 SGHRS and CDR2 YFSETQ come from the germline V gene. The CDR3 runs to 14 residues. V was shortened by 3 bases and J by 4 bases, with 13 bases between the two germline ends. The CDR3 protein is CASSSLQGGETQYF. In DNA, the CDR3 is TGCGCCAGCAGCTCCCTGCAGGGAGGAGAGACCCAGTACTTC.

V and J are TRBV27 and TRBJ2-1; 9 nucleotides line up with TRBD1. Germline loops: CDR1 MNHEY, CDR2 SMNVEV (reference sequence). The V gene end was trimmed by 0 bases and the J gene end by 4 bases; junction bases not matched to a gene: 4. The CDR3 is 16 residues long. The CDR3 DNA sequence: TGTGCCAGCAGTTTATCTCCCGGGACAGGGTACAATGAGCAGTTCTTC. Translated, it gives CASSLSPGTGYNEQFF.